The 8 T cell receptor beta chains reported below all come from one sample, sequenced in a study of T cell responses to AZD1222 COVID-19 vaccine. Generated by immunoSEQ multiplex PCR, the TCRdb table keeps only in-frame clones and is missing some. The data hold 90,000 to 100,000 clones, with 85% observed a single time. Sample: peripheral blood, taken 28 days after the second AZD1222 dose. The receptor set was obtained from an adult who received the AZD1222 COVID-19 vaccine.

V is TRBV15 and J is TRBJ1-2; D uncertain. From germline, CDR1 is LNHNV and CDR2 YYDKDF (reference sequence). Between the trimmed V and J ends, which lost 5 bases and 7 bases, there was a span of 11 bases. The CDR3 contains 12 residues. CDR3 DNA sequence: TGTGCCACCAGCCAGGCAATTGGTGGCTACACCTTC. This codes for CATSQAIGGYTF.

This chain uses TRBV7-9 with TRBJ2-5; no definite D call. There are 13 residues in the CDR3. Germline CDR1 and CDR2: SEHNR and FQNEAQ (reference sequence). V lost 5 bases, J lost 5 bases, and 12 bases lay in between. CDR3 sequence reads: CASSLRPWETQYF. The DNA of the CDR3 is TGTGCCAGCAGCCTAAGGCCGTGGGAGACCCAGTACTTC.

This chain connects TRBV28 to TRBJ1-1; TRBD1 agrees at 7 bases. The V gene end was trimmed by 7 bases and the J gene end by 0 bases; junction bases not matched to a gene: 2. CDR1 is MDHEN, CDR2 SYDVKM, per germline. The CDR3 loop spans 13 amino acids. CDR3 sequence (DNA): TGTGCCAGCAACGACAGGGTGAACACTGAAGCTTTCTTT. Translation gives CASNDRVNTEAFF.

This chain connects TRBV9 to TRBJ1-6; TRBD1 matches 7 bases. Unmatched junction bases numbered 9, after V lost 3 bases and J lost 6 bases. Germline V gene sequence: CDR1 SGDLS, CDR2 YYNGEE. This CDR3 has 16 residues. The CDR3 region has the DNA TGTGCCAGCAGCGACCGGGACAGCCCGTCTAATTCACCCCTCCACTTT. Its protein is CASSDRDSPSNSPLHF.

The chain recombines TRBV5-6 with TRBJ1-5; 8 bases line up with TRBD1. Germline V CDR1 and CDR2: SGHDT, YYEEEE. V dropped 1 base and J dropped 6; count of bases not matched to a gene: 6. The CDR3 length is 15 residues. The CDR3 coding sequence is TGTGCCAGCAGCTTGAGCAGGGGGCTGGGTCAGCCCCAGCATTTT. It codes for CASSLSRGLGQPQHF.

The V call is TRBV19, the J call TRBJ2-2; tentatively, D is TRBD1 (5 bases). CDR3 length: 17 amino acids. CDR1 is LNHDA and CDR2 is SQIVND in the germline V gene (reference sequence). V lost 7 bases and J lost 6, with 24 bases in between. The CDR3 is CASTRGRAKSSAGELFF. The CDR3 DNA reads as TGTGCCAGTACGCGAGGCAGGGCCAAATCGAGTGCCGGGGAGCTGTTTTTT.

The chain combines TRBV7-2 with TRBJ2-1; no reliable D call. V was clipped by 1 base and J by 9 bases, with 10 bases between them. CDR1 is SGHTA and CDR2 is FQGNSA in the germline V gene. This CDR3 contains 13 residues. The DNA of the CDR3 is TGTGCCAGCAGCTTAGGAGGTCAGACTGAGCAGTTCTTC. It is translated as CASSLGGQTEQFF.

The CDR3 is CASSLYGGRSTNEKLFF. The CDR3 nucleotides read TGTGCCAGCAGTTTATACGGGGGTAGATCAACTAATGAAAAACTGTTTTTT. The chain links TRBV27 to TRBJ1-4; tentative D call: TRBD1 (5 bases). This CDR3 has 17 residues. The germline gives CDR1 MNHEY, CDR2 SMNVEV (reference sequence). The V end was cut by 1 base, the J end by 0 bases, with 12 bases between. Combining the CDR3 with reference TRBV27 and TRBJ1-4 gives the whole variable domain EAQVTQNPRYLITVTGKKLTVTCSQNMNHEYMSWYRQDPGLGLRQIYYSMNVEVTDKGDVPEGYKVSRKEKRNFPLILESPSPNQTSLYFCASSLYGGRSTNEKLFFGSGTQLSVL.